This entry lists 20 T cell receptor beta chains sequenced from one sample in a study of cytomegalovirus exposure and HLA in healthy donors. The PCR employed 60 Vbeta primers together with 13 Jbeta primers. Assay used: immunoSEQ multiplex PCR; TCRdb lists only in-frame clones, some missing. Among more than 95,000 clones listed, 75% to 80% were seen once. The sequenced material came from PBMCs. These receptors all stem from a middle-aged woman in good health and CMV-seronegative.

The rearrangement uses TRBV6-6 and TRBJ1-2, with D maybe TRBD1 (5 bases). V was clipped by 1 base and J by 4 bases, with 7 bases between them. Looked up from germline, CDR1 is MNHNY and CDR2 is SVGAGI (reference sequence). This CDR3 contains 13 residues. The CDR3, as DNA: TGTGCCAGCAGTTACTTTCAGGGCTATGGCTACACCTTC. This codes for CASSYFQGYGYTF.

CDR3 loop: CASSESRQQVSTDTQYF. CDR3 nucleotides: TGCGCCAGCAGTGAGTCCAGACAGCAAGTTAGCACAGATACGCAGTATTTT. V and J are TRBV10-1 and TRBJ2-3, with D perhaps TRBD1 (5 bases). The CDR3 loop spans 17 amino acids. Looked up from germline, CDR1 is WNHNN and CDR2 is SYGVQD (reference sequence). The V end was cut by 0 bases, the J end by 0 bases, with 13 bases between.

The V gene is TRBV6-5, the J gene TRBJ1-1; no reliable D call. The CDR3 covers 12 residues. Germline lookup yields CDR1 MNHEY and CDR2 SVGAGI. V lost 11 bases and J lost 1, with 11 bases in between. The CDR3 sequence is CAPAGSNTEAFF. The DNA for the CDR3 is TGTGCCCCCGCAGGTTCGAACACTGAAGCTTTCTTT.

The V and J genes are TRBV19 and TRBJ1-5; the D is unclear. Trimming took off 7 bases at V and 2 bases at J, with 6 bases between the two ends. The germline V gene has CDR1 LNHDA and CDR2 SQIVND (reference sequence). The CDR3 contains 12 residues. The CDR3 reads CASTFGNQPQHF. The CDR3 nucleotides read TGTGCCAGTACGTTCGGCAATCAGCCCCAGCATTTT. Supplemented by reference TRBV19 and TRBJ1-5, the full variable domain reads DGGITQSPKYLFRKEGQNVTLSCEQNLNHDAMYWYRQDPGQGLRLIYYSQIVNDFQKGDIAEGYSVSREKKESFPLTVTSAQKNPTAFYLCASTFGNQPQHFGDGTRLSIL.

CDR3 sequence (DNA): TGTGCCAGCAGTGCCGGCGGGTCCTCCTACAATGAGCAGTTCTTC. Translating it yields CASSAGGSSYNEQFF. The chain carries TRBV2 and TRBJ2-1; D is possibly TRBD2 (5 bases). Germline V gives CDR1 SNHLY, CDR2 FYNNEI. V lost 4 bases and J 0 bases, leaving 10 bases between the germline ends. This CDR3 region has 15 residues. Combining the CDR3 with reference TRBV2 and TRBJ2-1 gives the whole variable domain EPEVTQTPSHQVTQMGQEVILRCVPISNHLYFYWYRQILGQKVEFLVSFYNNEISEKSEIFDDQFSVERPDGSNFTLKIRSTKLEDSAMYFCASSAGGSSYNEQFFGPGTRLTVL.

J is TRBJ2-7 and V is TRBV4-1, with 7 bases that match TRBD1. Germline V gives CDR1 MGHRA, CDR2 YSYEKL. V lost 3 bases, J lost 2 bases, and 7 bases stayed unmatched. The CDR3 is 15 amino acids. This CDR3 is CASSQKDRSPYEQYF. The DNA of the CDR3 is TGCGCCAGCAGCCAGAAGGACAGGTCCCCCTACGAGCAGTACTTC.

This clone has more than one count but fewer than ten. V gene TRBV11-2 combines with J gene TRBJ2-7; weak D call: TRBD2 (7 bases). CDR1 is SGHAT and CDR2 is FQNNGV in the germline V gene. V was clipped by 7 bases and J by 5 bases, with 24 bases between them. This CDR3 is built from 16 residues. Here the CDR3 DNA reads TGTGCCAGCATCCCAGGCAGGGGAGGGCCTCCTAACGAGCAGTACTTC. Translated: CASIPGRGGPPNEQYF.

The rearrangement uses TRBV11-2 and TRBJ2-5; a weak D match, TRBD2 (5 bases). There are 14 residues in the CDR3. With 6 bases removed from V and 3 bases from J, the gap between germline ends came to 14 bases. The germline V gene encodes CDR1 SGHAT and CDR2 FQNNGV. CDR3 coding DNA: TGTGCCAGCAGTCAAGGACTGGTGAAAGAGACCCAGTACTTC. Its translation is CASSQGLVKETQYF. Filled out from reference TRBV11-2 and TRBJ2-5, the complete variable domain reads EAGVAQSPRYKIIEKRQSVAFWCNPISGHATLYWYQQILGQGPKLLIQFQNNGVVDDSQLPKDRFSAERLKGVDSTLKIQPAKLEDSAVYLCASSQGLVKETQYFGPGTRLLVL.

The chain links TRBV18 to TRBJ2-7; tentative D call: TRBD1 (5 bases). V was cut by 2 bases and J by 2 bases, with 10 bases left in between. The CDR3 runs to 14 residues. Germline CDR1 and CDR2: KGHSH and LQKENI. CDR3 protein: CASSPGHTTYEQYF. In DNA, the CDR3 is TGTGCCAGCTCACCAGGACACACCACCTACGAGCAGTACTTC. Supplemented by reference TRBV18 and TRBJ2-7, the full variable domain reads NAGVMQNPRHLVRRRGQEARLRCSPMKGHSHVYWYRQLPEEGLKFMVYLQKENIIDESGMPKERFSAEFPKEGPSILRIQQVVRGDSAAYFCASSPGHTTYEQYFGPGTRLTVT.

The gene calls are TRBV11-2 and TRBJ2-4, with D perhaps TRBD2 (5 bases). CDR1 and CDR2 (germline): SGHAT, FQNNGV. Trimming stripped 5 bases from V and 9 bases from J, with 20 bases between. This CDR3 region has 15 residues. CDR3 in amino acids: CASSLPGGSNGIQYF. The CDR3 bases are TGTGCCAGCAGCCTCCCCGGAGGATCCAATGGCATTCAGTACTTC. The variable domain in full, with the rest retrieved from reference TRBV11-2 and TRBJ2-4, is EAGVAQSPRYKIIEKRQSVAFWCNPISGHATLYWYQQILGQGPKLLIQFQNNGVVDDSQLPKDRFSAERLKGVDSTLKIQPAKLEDSAVYLCASSLPGGSNGIQYFGAGTRLSVL.

The chain uses TRBV19 and TRBJ2-2; perhaps TRBD2 as D (5 bases). Trimming pared 3 bases from V and 8 bases from J, leaving 10 bases between. Germline lookup yields CDR1 LNHDA and CDR2 SQIVND (reference sequence). CDR3 length: 13 residues. The CDR3 DNA is TGTGCCAGTAGTATCATGAGCGGTGGGGAGCTGTTTTTT. Protein: CASSIMSGGELFF.

This clone was detected only a few times. This chain joins TRBV10-3 and TRBJ2-5; D might be TRBD1 (6 bases). The J call is in doubt because the DNA end fits TRBJ2-7 better. Germline V gene data show CDR1 as ENHRY and CDR2 as SYGVKD. The CDR3 loop spans 14 amino acids. The CDR3 nucleotides read TGTGCCATCAGTGATCAGGGGCCGGCCTACGAGCAGTACTTC. It yields the protein CAISDQGPAYEQYF.

The rearrangement joins TRBV28 to TRBJ1-1, with 10 bases aligning to TRBD1. V was pared by 9 bases and J by 4 bases, with 14 bases of the junction left unmatched. Per the germline V gene, CDR1 is MDHEN and CDR2 is SYDVKM. The CDR3 has 16 residues. The CDR3 coding sequence is TGTGCCAGTAGGACCTCCGGGACAGGGGTCGTCACTGAAGCTTTCTTT. It translates to CASRTSGTGVVTEAFF.

This sequence joins TRBV6-1 and TRBJ2-3, with 9 bases matching TRBD2. CDR3 length: 14 residues. Germline CDR1 reads MNHNS; CDR2 reads SASEGT. V was clipped by 4 bases and J by 14 bases; unmatched bases: 13. The CDR3 region is CASSALLTSGWRYF. The CDR3 DNA is TGTGCCAGCAGTGCCTTGCTGACTAGCGGTTGGCGGTATTTT.

This chain joins TRBV5-1 and TRBJ2-5; 9 bases fit TRBD2. From germline, CDR1 is SGHRS and CDR2 YFSETQ. V lost 0 bases and J lost 2; bases outside the gene matches: 5. This CDR3 is 16 amino acids long. CDR3: CASSLGGTSKQETQYF. The CDR3 DNA sequence: TGCGCCAGCAGCTTGGGGGGGACTAGCAAACAAGAGACCCAGTACTTC. Full variable domain (remainder filled in from reference TRBV5-1 and TRBJ2-5): KAGVTQTPRYLIKTRGQQVTLSCSPISGHRSVSWYQQTPGQGLQFLFEYFSETQRNKGNFPGRFSGRQFSNSRSEMNVSTLELGDSALYLCASSLGGTSKQETQYFGPGTRLLVL.

The J gene is TRBJ2-1, the V gene TRBV28; 7 nucleotides match TRBD2. The CDR3 is made up of 15 amino acids. Unmatched junction bases numbered 5, after V lost 6 bases and J lost 0 bases. The germline V gene encodes CDR1 MDHEN and CDR2 SYDVKM. CDR3 DNA sequence: TGTGCCAGCAGGAACGGGGGGAGCTCCTACAATGAGCAGTTCTTC. Its protein is CASRNGGSSYNEQFF. The whole variable domain, filled in from reference TRBV28 and TRBJ2-1, reads DVKVTQSSRYLVKRTGEKVFLECVQDMDHENMFWYRQDPGLGLRLIYFSYDVKMKEKGDIPEGYSVSREKKERFSLILESASTNQTSMYLCASRNGGSSYNEQFFGPGTRLTVL.

V gene TRBV5-6 combines with J gene TRBJ1-6; D gene unclear. The CDR3 spans 13 residues. Trimming took off 3 bases at V and 4 bases at J, with 5 bases between the two ends. Germline V gives CDR1 SGHDT, CDR2 YYEEEE. The CDR3: CASSSKYNSPLHF. CDR3 nucleotide sequence: TGTGCCAGCAGCTCCAAATATAATTCACCCCTCCACTTT.

The chain recombines TRBV5-1 with TRBJ2-7; 8 bases map to TRBD1. The CDR3 extends over 16 amino acids. After removal of 0 bases from V and 3 bases from J, the junction contained 8 bases not matched to a gene. Germline CDR1 reads SGHRS; CDR2 reads YFSETQ. The CDR3 region is CASSLDQGADYYEQYF. DNA for the CDR3: TGCGCCAGCAGCTTGGACCAGGGGGCGGACTACTACGAGCAGTACTTC. Using reference TRBV5-1 and TRBJ2-7 for the parts outside the CDR3, the full variable domain is KAGVTQTPRYLIKTRGQQVTLSCSPISGHRSVSWYQQTPGQGLQFLFEYFSETQRNKGNFPGRFSGRQFSNSRSEMNVSTLELGDSALYLCASSLDQGADYYEQYFGPGTRLTVT.

V and J are TRBV5-6 and TRBJ2-5; D gene unclear. Trimming pared 0 bases from V and 5 bases from J, leaving 8 bases between. There are 13 residues in the CDR3. Germline values: CDR1 SGHDT, CDR2 YYEEEE. CDR3 sequence (DNA): TGTGCCAGCAGCTTGGGACATCTCGAGACCCAGTACTTC. Protein sequence: CASSLGHLETQYF.

This chain joins TRBV10-3 and TRBJ2-7, with D unresolved. CDR1 and CDR2 (germline): ENHRY, SYGVKD. Trimming took 6 bases from V and 4 from J, leaving 16 bases between them. There are 14 residues in the CDR3. DNA for the CDR3: TGTGCCATCAGGGGCCCATTGCCCCCTTACGAGCAGTACTTC. The encoded protein is CAIRGPLPPYEQYF.